This T cell receptor (beta chain) is from a study of radiotherapy plus CTLA-4 blockade in lung cancer (dated by TCRdb to 2017 to 2018). Looking at the study overall: Objective responses were observed in 18% of enrolled patients, and disease control was achieved in 25% to 40%.

In this study, focal radiation therapy paired with CTLA-4 blockade (ipilimumab) was tested in patients who had chemo-refractory metastatic non-small-cell lung cancer. For this clone: What antigen it recognizes has not been identified. No quality values exist for individual bases; no much larger clone is one base distant.

CDR1 and CDR2 are read off the germline V gene as KGHSH and LQKENI. The CDR3 goes from the cysteine to the phenylalanine over 17 residues. Only the CDR3 DNA stays, 51 bases, in frame from base 1. Here V drops 4 bases and J drops 7 bases, and the junction holds 18 bases not matched to any gene. General study outcomes and caveats: The strongest predictors of response, as reported, were early dynamic changes in blood T cell clones along with a rise in serum interferon-beta after radiation. After treatment with radiotherapy and ipilimumab, TCR clones that came from tumors expanded in the peripheral blood.

Libraries came from the immunoSEQ multiplex PCR assay. The clones in this table, taken by TCRdb from immuneACCESS, are in-frame only. Not every clone is retained; where verified, under half of the shortfall comes from an unresolved V gene, and the cause of the rest is unknown. This sample has over 30,000 clones in its table, and 60% to 80% of those were observed once. Of the sample, less than 25% falls within the top ten clones. The chain was built from TRBV18 and TRBJ1-2, with 7 bases matching TRBD1. The sample was peripheral blood, taken from a patient treated with radiotherapy plus ipilimumab. This TCR was sampled from a human donor with non-small cell lung cancer that progressed on radiotherapy plus ipilimumab. The base sequence is TGTGCCAGCTCACTTATGGAGGGGGCGCTTGACTCGGCTGGCTACACCTTC. Translated, this is CASSLMEGALDSAGYTF.